The rows below give T cell receptor beta chains drawn from one sample of a study of T cells in Graves' hyperthyroidism and ophthalmopathy. MiXCR, run by TCRdb on the multiplex PCR reads, gives a single entry per CDR3 protein. The sample includes fewer than 550,000 distinct CDR3 sequences, 15% to 17% of them seen just once. The sequenced sample consisted of blood. These receptors were taken from a woman between 18 and 29 years old with Graves' hyperthyroidism. CDR3s include the opening cysteine and the closing phenylalanine or tryptophan. D genes are given only for firm matches. Size values are once, few and many counts, or a class for expanded clones, and some rows have none.

TGTGCCAGCAGTGATAGCGGGACCACAGATACGCAGTATTTT,CASSDSGTTDTQYF,-,TRBD2,TRBV2,TRBJ2-3
TGCAGTGCTAGAGTCCGGACAGGGGATAATTCACCCCTCCACTTT,CSARVRTGDNSPLHF,many,TRBD1,TRBV20-1,TRBJ1-6
TGCAGCGTTGTAGGCGTCCTAAGCTCCTACGAGCAGTACTTC,CSVVGVLSSYEQYF,-,-,TRBV29-1,TRBJ2-7
TGCGCCAGCAGCCCCACGACAGGGGGATGGGAGACCCAGTACTTC,CASSPTTGGWETQYF,-,TRBD1,TRBV4-1,TRBJ2-5
TGTGCCAGCAGCTTAGAAGCCCTAGCGGGGGCCCCCCTGAACAATGAGCAGTTCTTC,CASSLEALAGAPLNNEQFF,many,TRBD2,TRBV7-9,TRBJ2-1
TGTGCCAGCAGTGAAGCTGGGACAGGCTACACCTTC,CASSEAGTGYTF,many,-,TRBV2,TRBJ1-2
TGTGCCAGCAGTGAATCGAGCGGACAGGGTTCTCCCTATGGCTACACCTTC,CASSESSGQGSPYGYTF,-,TRBD1,TRBV6-1,TRBJ1-2
TGTGCCAGCAGTGAAGGGGGCCCCGGGACCCGCCACTACGAGCAGTACTTC,CASSEGGPGTRHYEQYF,many,-,TRBV2,TRBJ2-7
TGTGCCAGCAGCATCCAGGGGATTGGAGGCACAGATACGCAGTATTTT,CASSIQGIGGTDTQYF,-,-,TRBV11-2,TRBJ2-3
TGCAGTGCACAGACACTGCTGAACACTGAAGCTTTCTTT,CSAQTLLNTEAFF,many,-,TRBV20-1,TRBJ1-1
TGTGCCTGGACCTCGGAGGGTGGCGGTGAGCAGTTCTTC,CAWTSEGGGEQFF,many,-,TRBV30,TRBJ2-1
TGTGCCAGCTCACCCTACCGGACTAGCGGGAGGACAGATACGCAGTATTTT,CASSPYRTSGRTDTQYF,many,TRBD2,TRBV18,TRBJ2-3
TGTGCCAGCAGTTACTCCCAAGGGACTAATTCACCCCTCCACTTT,CASSYSQGTNSPLHF,-,-,TRBV6-2/TRBV6-3,TRBJ1-6
TGTGCCAGCAGCGTAGGAGGGGGGACAGGGGTTTACAATGAGCAGTACTTC,CASSVGGGTGVYNEQYF,-,TRBD1,TRBV9,TRBJ2-7
TGTGCCAGCAGACGCGACAGGGGAAGTGGCTACACCTTC,CASRRDRGSGYTF,-,TRBD1,TRBV6-1,TRBJ1-2
TGTGCCAGCAGCAAGCCCCAACAGGGGGCTGCCTACGAGCAGTACTTC,CASSKPQQGAAYEQYF,many,TRBD1,TRBV12-3/TRBV12-4,TRBJ2-7
TGTGCCAGCAGCGAAGGACCTTCTACGAGGGAGTACTTC,CASSEGPSTREYF,many,-,TRBV2,TRBJ2-7
TGTGCCAGCAGTTACAGGACAGGGGGCAGTGGCACTGAAGCTTTCTTT,CASSYRTGGSGTEAFF,-,TRBD1,TRBV6-5,TRBJ1-1
TGTGCCAGCAGTCCCGAGCTGGGGAACACTGAAGCTTTCTTT,CASSPELGNTEAFF,many,-,TRBV12-3/TRBV12-4,TRBJ1-1
TGTGCCAGCAGTTTTGGGGGATCCGATCAGCCCCAGCATTTT,CASSFGGSDQPQHF,many,-,TRBV12-3/TRBV12-4,TRBJ1-5